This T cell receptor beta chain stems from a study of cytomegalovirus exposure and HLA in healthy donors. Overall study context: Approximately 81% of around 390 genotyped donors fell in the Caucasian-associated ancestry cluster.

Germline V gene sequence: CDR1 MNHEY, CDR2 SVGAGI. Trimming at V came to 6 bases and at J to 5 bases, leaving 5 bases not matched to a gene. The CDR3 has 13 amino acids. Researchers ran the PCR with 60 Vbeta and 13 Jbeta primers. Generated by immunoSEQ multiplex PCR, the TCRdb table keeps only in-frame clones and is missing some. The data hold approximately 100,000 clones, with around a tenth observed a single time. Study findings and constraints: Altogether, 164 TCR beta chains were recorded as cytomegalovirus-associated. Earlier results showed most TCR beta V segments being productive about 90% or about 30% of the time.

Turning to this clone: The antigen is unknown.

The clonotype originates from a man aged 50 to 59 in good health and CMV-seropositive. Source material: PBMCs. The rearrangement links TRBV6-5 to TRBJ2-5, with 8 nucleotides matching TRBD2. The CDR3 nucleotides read TGTGCCAGCAGCGCGGGGGGCTACGAGACCCAGTACTTC. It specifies CASSAGGYETQYF.